Sequencing of this TCR beta chain was carried out in a study of blood T cell repertoires in COVID-19. Profiling relied on immunoSEQ multiplex PCR, and the TCRdb table lists in-frame clones only, not all of them. Seen here are about 440,000 clones, approximately 90% observed once, and the top ten hold approximately 4.3%. V dropped 0 bases and J dropped 0; count of bases not matched to a gene: 7. Per the germline V gene, CDR1 is LGHNA and CDR2 is YNFKEQ. The CDR3 runs to 18 residues. This chain uses TRBV4-2 with TRBJ1-2, with TRBD1 matching over 10 bases. Sequenced input: peripheral blood. This receptor was obtained from a woman aged 25 to 45 with acute or convalescent COVID-19. In DNA form, the CDR3 reads TGTGCCAGCAGCCAAGAACTGACAGGGGGCATTACTAACTATGGCTACACCTTC. It yields the protein CASSQELTGGITNYGYTF.